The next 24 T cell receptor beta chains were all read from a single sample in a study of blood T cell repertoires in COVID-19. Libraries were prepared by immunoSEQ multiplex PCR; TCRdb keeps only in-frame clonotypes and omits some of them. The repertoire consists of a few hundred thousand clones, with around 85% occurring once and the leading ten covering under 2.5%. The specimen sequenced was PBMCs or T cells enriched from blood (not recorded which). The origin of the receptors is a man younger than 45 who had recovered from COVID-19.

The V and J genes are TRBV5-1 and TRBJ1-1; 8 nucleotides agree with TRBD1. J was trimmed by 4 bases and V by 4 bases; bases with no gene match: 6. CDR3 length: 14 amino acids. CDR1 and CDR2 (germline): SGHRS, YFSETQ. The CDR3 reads CASSETTGGTEAFF. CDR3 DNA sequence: TGCGCCAGCAGCGAGACCACAGGGGGCACTGAAGCTTTCTTT.

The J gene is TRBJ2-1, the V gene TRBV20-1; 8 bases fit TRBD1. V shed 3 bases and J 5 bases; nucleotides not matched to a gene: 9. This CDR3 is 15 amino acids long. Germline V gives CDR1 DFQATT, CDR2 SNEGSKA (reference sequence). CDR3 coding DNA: TGCAGTGCTAGTCAGGGCAGGGGGCCCCACAATGAGCAGTTCTTC. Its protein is CSASQGRGPHNEQFF.

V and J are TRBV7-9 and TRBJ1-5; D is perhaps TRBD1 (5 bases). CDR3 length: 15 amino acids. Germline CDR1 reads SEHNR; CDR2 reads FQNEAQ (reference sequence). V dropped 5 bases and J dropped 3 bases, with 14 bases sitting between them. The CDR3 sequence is CASSDRTIYNQPQHF. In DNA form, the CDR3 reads TGTGCCAGCAGCGACCGGACAATCTACAATCAGCCCCAGCATTTT.

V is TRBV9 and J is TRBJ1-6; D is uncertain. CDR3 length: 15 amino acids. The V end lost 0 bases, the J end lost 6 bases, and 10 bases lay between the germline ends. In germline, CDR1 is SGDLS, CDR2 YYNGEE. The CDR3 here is CASSVAPASNSPLHF. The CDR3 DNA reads TGTGCCAGCAGCGTAGCCCCCGCCAGTAATTCACCCCTCCACTTT.

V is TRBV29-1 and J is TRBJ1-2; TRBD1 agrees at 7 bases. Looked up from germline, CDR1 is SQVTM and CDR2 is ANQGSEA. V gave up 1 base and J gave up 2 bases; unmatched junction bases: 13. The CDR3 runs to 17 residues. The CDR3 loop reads CSVEAPRQGSKNYGYTF. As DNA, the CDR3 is TGCAGCGTTGAAGCCCCCCGACAGGGCTCAAAAAACTATGGCTACACCTTC.

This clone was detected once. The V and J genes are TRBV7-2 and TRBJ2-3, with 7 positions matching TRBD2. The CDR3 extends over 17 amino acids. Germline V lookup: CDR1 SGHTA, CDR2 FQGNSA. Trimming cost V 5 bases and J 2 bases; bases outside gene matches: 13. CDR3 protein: CASSRHSKRGYTDTQYF. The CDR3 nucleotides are TGTGCCAGCAGCCGTCACTCCAAGCGGGGATACACAGATACGCAGTATTTT.

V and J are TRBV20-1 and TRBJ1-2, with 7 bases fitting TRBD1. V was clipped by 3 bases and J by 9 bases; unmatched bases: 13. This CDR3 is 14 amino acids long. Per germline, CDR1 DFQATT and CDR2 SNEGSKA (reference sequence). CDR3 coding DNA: TGCAGTGCTAGTCCCGAACGATCAGGGGGGAGCTACACCTTC. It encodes CSASPERSGGSYTF.

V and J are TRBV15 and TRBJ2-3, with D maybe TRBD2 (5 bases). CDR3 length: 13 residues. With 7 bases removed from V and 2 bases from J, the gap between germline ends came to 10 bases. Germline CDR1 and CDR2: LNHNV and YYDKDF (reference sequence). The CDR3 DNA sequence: TGTGCCACCACCCTAGCCAACACAGATACGCAGTATTTT. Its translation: CATTLANTDTQYF. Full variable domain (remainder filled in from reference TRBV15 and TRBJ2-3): DAMVIQNPRYQVTQFGKPVTLSCSQTLNHNVMYWYQQKSSQAPKLLFHYYDKDFNNEADTPDNFQSRRPNTSFCFLDIRSPGLGDTAMYLCATTLANTDTQYFGPGTRLTVL.

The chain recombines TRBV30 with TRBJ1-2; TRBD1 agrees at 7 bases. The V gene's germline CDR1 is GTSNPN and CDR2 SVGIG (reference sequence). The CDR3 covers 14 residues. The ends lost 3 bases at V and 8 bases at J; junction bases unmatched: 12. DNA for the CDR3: TGTGCCTGGAGCCAGACAGGGTTTTCATACGGCTACACCTTC. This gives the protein CAWSQTGFSYGYTF.

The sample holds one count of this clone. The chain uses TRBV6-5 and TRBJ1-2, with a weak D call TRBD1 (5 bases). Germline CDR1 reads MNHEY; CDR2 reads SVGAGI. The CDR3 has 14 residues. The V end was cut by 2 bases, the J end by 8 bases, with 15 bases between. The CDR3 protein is CASSYPGGAGGYTF. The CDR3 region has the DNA TGTGCCAGCAGTTACCCCGGTGGGGCAGGAGGCTACACCTTC.

CDR3 coding DNA: TGCGCCAGCAGCTTGAGGTTCGGGGGTCGGGACACTGAAGCTTTCTTT. Translation: CASSLRFGGRDTEAFF. This rearrangement joins TRBV5-1 to TRBJ1-1, with TRBD1 as a possible D gene (5 bases). CDR3 size: 16 residues. Per the germline V gene, CDR1 is SGHRS and CDR2 is YFSETQ. V was shortened by 1 base and J by 3 bases, with 16 bases between the two germline ends.

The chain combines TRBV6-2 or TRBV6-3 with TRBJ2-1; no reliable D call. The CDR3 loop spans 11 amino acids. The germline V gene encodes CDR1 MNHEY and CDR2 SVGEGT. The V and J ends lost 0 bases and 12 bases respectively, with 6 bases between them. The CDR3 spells CASSYSGGQFF. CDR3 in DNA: TGTGCCAGCAGTTACTCAGGCGGGCAGTTCTTC.

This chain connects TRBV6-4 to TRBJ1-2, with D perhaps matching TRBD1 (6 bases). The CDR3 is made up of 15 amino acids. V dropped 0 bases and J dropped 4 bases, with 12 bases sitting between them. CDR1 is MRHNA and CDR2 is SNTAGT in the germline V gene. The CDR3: CASSDSAGESYGYTF. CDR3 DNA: TGTGCCAGCAGTGACTCGGCAGGGGAGAGCTATGGCTACACCTTC.

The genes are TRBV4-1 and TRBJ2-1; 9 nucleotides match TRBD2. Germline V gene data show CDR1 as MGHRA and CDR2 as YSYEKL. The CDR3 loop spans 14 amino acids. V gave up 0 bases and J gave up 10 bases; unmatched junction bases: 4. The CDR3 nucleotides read TGCGCCAGCAGCCAAGAGGTTAGCGGGGGAGAGCAGTTCTTC. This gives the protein CASSQEVSGGEQFF.

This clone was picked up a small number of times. The CDR3 region has the DNA TGCGCCAGCAGCCATGTGTCGGATGGCTACACCTTC. It codes for CASSHVSDGYTF. The V gene is TRBV4-1, the J gene TRBJ1-2, with D unclear. This CDR3 contains 12 residues. CDR1 and CDR2 (germline): MGHRA, YSYEKL. The V and J ends lost 3 bases and 6 bases respectively, with 8 bases between them.

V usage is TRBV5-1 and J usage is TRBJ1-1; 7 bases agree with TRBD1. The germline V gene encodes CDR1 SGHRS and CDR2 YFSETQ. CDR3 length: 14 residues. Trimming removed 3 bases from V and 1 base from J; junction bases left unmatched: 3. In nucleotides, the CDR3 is TGCGCCAGCAGCTCCGGACAGGCGAACACTGAAGCTTTCTTT. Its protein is CASSSGQANTEAFF.

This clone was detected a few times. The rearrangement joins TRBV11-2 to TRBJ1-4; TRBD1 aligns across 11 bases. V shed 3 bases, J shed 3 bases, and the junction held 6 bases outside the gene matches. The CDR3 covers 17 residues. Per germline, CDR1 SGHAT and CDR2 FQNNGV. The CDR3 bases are TGTGCCAGCAGCTTTTCGGACAGGGGGCTGGCTAATGAAAAACTGTTTTTT. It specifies CASSFSDRGLANEKLFF.

CDR3 residues: CATSSYGQAYEQYF. DNA for the CDR3: TGTGCCACCAGCTCTTACGGACAGGCCTACGAGCAGTACTTC. The chain employs TRBV15 and TRBJ2-7; 7 bases agree with TRBD1. The V gene's germline CDR1 is LNHNV and CDR2 YYDKDF (reference sequence). Trimming at V came to 5 bases and at J to 2 bases, leaving 6 bases not matched to a gene. This CDR3 comprises 14 residues.

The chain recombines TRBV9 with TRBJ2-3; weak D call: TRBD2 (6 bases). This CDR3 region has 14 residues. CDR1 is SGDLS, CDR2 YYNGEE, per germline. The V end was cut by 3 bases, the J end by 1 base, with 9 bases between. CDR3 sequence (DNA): TGTGCCAGCAGCGACCGGAGGGGCACAGATACGCAGTATTTT. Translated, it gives CASSDRRGTDTQYF.

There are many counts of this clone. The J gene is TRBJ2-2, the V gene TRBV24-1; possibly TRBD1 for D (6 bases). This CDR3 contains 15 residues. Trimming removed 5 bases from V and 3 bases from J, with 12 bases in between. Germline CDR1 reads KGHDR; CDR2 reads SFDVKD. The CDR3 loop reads CATSVGALDTGELFF. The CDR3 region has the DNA TGTGCCACCAGTGTGGGGGCGCTGGACACCGGGGAGCTGTTTTTT.

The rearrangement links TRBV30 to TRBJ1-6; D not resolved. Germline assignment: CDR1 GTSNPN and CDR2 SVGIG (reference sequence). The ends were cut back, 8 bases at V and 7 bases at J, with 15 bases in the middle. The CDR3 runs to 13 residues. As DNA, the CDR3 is TGTGCCCGCAAGGACTTCAACAATTCACCCCTCCACTTT. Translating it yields CARKDFNNSPLHF. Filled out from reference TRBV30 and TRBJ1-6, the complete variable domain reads SQTIHQWPATLVQPVGSPLSLECTVEGTSNPNLYWYRQAAGRGLQLLFYSVGIGQISSEVPQNLSASRPQDRQFILSSKKLLLSDSGFYLCARKDFNNSPLHFGNGTRLTVT.

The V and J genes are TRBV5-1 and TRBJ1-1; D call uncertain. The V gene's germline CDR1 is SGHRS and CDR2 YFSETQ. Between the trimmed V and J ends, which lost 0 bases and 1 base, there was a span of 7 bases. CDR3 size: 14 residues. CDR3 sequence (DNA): TGCGCCAGCAGCTTGGTCCCGAGGAACACTGAAGCTTTCTTT. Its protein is CASSLVPRNTEAFF. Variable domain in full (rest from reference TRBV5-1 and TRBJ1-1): KAGVTQTPRYLIKTRGQQVTLSCSPISGHRSVSWYQQTPGQGLQFLFEYFSETQRNKGNFPGRFSGRQFSNSRSEMNVSTLELGDSALYLCASSLVPRNTEAFFGQGTRLTVV.

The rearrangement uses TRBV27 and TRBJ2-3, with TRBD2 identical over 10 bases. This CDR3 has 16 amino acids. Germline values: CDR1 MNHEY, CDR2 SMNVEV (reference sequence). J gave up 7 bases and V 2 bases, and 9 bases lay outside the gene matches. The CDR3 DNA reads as TGTGCCAGCAGTTTACAACTAGCGGGAATCTCAAATACGCAGTATTTT. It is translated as CASSLQLAGISNTQYF.

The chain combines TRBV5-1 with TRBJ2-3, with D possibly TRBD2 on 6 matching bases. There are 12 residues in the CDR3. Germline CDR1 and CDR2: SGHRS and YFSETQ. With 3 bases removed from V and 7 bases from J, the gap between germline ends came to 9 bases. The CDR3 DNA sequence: TGCGCCAGCAGCTCGGACTATTATACGCAGTATTTT. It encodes CASSSDYYTQYF.